This T cell receptor (beta chain) was sequenced for a study of blood T cell repertoires in COVID-19 (dated by TCRdb to 2018 to 2020). Looking at the study overall: Samples from collaborators originated in the United States, Italy and Spain and spanned both the acute and convalescent phases of COVID-19. The prospective study material was composed of cDNA or gDNA derived from T cells, B-cell-depleted T cells, or PBMCs. The dataset comprised deeply sampled blood TCRbeta repertoires from subjects exposed to, actively infected with, or recovered from COVID-19. A freely available public database, intended as a resource for researchers studying the immune response to SARS-CoV-2, is where the repertoires were released. The samples were drawn from the first 160 participants of the ongoing ImmuneRACE study and from over a thousand subjects provided by 6 global collaborators. The sample metadata nearly always contained a de-identified subject ID, COVID-19 status, age in years and sex. Where available, HLA class I and class II types were taken from metadata supplied by the sample provider and were not determined by assay-based typing. Overall results and qualifications from the work: The amount of clinical and demographic metadata varied by source and participant and was provided uncurated.

Concerning this clone: Its antigen target is currently unknown. Base-call qualities are not available, and no considerably larger clone is one nucleotide away.

Collaborating institutions collected whole blood in K2EDTA tubes following their own protocols. Collaborator samples were shipped for TCRbeta analysis as frozen whole blood, isolated PBMCs, or DNA extracted from either sample type. TCRbeta CDR3 regions were amplified from genomic DNA by means of the immunoSEQ Assay, a bias-controlled multiplex PCR. In the paper's pipeline: The number of nucleated cells in each sample was estimated from the amplification of reference gene primers within the assay. To quantify the absolute abundance of each unique TCRbeta CDR3 rearrangement, sequence reads were collapsed and filtered. For each sample, productive Simpson clonality was calculated as the square root of Simpson's diversity index over productive rearrangements. TCRdb limited this immuneACCESS table to in-frame rearrangements with V and J called. A share of clones is missing; checked studies link under half to unresolved V genes, and the rest is unexplained. From that table come the V and J calls and clone size; the DNA was used to work out D and trimming. In all, the sample holds some 200,000 clones, and 80% to 90% of those were seen once. The top ten clones comprise 0.7% to 0.85% of the sample.

The germline V gene supplies CDR1 SGHRS and CDR2 YFSETQ. The CDR3 contains 14 residues, cysteine and phenylalanine counted. Only CDR3 DNA remains: 42 bases, in frame from the first base. V and J are trimmed by 6 bases and 5 bases, and the gene matches miss 10 bases of the junction. This receptor chain uses TRBV5-1 and TRBJ2-5, with 7 central nucleotides matching TRBD1. Material for sequencing was peripheral blood. This TCR came from a woman aged 70 to 79 with acute or convalescent COVID-19. The CDR3: CASMTGFGLETQYF. The nucleotides read TGCGCCAGCATGACAGGGTTTGGGTTGGAGACCCAGTACTTC.